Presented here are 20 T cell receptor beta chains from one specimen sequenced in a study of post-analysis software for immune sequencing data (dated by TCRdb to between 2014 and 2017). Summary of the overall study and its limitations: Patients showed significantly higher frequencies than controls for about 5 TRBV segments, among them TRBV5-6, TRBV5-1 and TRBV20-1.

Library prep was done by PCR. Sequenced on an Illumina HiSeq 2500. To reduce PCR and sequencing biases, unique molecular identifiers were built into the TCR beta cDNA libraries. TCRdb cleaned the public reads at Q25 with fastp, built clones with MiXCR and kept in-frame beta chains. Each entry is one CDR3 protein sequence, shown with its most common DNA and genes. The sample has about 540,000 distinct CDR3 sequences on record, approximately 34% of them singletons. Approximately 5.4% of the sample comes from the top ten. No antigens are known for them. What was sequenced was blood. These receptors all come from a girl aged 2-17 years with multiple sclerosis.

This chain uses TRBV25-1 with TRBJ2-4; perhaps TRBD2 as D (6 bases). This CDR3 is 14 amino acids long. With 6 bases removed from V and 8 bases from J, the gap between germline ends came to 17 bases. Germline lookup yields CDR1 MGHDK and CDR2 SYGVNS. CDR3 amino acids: CASRERGGSDIQYF. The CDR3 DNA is TGTGCCAGCAGGGAAAGGGGAGGATCGGACATTCAGTACTTC.

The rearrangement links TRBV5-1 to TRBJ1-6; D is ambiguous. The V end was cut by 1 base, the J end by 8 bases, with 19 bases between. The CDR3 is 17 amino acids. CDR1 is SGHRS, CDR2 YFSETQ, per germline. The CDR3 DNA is TGCGCCAGCAGCTTGCTCTCCCCAGGTCAACAAGATTCACCCCTCCACTTT. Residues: CASSLLSPGQQDSPLHF.

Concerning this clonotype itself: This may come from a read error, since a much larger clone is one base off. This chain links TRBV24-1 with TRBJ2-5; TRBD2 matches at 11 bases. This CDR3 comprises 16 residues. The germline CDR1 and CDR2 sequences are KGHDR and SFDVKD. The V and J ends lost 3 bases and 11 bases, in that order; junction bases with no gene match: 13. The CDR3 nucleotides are TGTGCCACCAGTGATCCACTAGCGGGGGCGATCAATGAGCAGTACTTC. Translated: CATSDPLAGAINEQYF.

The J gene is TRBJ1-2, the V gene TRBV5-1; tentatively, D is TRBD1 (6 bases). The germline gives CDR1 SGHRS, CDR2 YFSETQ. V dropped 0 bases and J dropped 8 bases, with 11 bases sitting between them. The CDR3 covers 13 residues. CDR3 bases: TGCGCCAGCAGCTTGGAGGCAGGGGAAGGCTACACCTTC. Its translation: CASSLEAGEGYTF.

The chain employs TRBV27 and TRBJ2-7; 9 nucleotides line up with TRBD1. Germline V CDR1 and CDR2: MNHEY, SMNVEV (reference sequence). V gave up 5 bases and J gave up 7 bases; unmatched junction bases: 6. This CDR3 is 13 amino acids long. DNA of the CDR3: TGTGCCAGCAGTCTGGGACAGGGATGGGAGCAGTACTTC. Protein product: CASSLGQGWEQYF.

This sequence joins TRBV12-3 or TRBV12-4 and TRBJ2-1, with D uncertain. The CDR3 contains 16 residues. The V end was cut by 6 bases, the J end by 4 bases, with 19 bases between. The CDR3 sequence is CASRLPSREPYNEQFF. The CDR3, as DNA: TGTGCCAGCAGACTGCCTTCCAGAGAACCTTACAATGAGCAGTTCTTC.

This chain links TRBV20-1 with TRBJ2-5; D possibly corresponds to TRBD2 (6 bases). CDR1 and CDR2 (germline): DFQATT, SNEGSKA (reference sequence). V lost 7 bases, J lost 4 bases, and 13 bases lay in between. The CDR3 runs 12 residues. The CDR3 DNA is TGCAGTGTGGCTCGGGGGATAGAGACCCAGTACTTC. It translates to CSVARGIETQYF.

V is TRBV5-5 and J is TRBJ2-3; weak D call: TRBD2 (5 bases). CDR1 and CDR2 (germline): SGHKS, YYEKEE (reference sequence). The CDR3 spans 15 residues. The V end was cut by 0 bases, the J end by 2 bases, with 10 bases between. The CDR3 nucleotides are TGTGCCAGCAGCTTGGTGCCGGGGAACACAGATACGCAGTATTTT. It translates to CASSLVPGNTDTQYF.

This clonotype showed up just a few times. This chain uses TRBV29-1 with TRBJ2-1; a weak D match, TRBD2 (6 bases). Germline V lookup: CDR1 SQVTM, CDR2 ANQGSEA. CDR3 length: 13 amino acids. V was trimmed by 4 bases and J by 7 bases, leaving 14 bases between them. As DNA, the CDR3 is TGCAGCGTTGGGGCGCGGGGCTTGAATGAGCAGTTCTTC. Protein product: CSVGARGLNEQFF.

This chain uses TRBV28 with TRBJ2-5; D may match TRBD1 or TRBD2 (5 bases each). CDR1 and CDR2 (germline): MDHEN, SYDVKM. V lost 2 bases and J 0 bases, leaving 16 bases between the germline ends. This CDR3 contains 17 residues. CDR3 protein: CASSLRITRGNQETQYF. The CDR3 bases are TGTGCCAGCAGTTTACGAATAACTAGGGGAAACCAAGAGACCCAGTACTTC. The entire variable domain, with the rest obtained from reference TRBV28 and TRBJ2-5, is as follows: DVKVTQSSRYLVKRTGEKVFLECVQDMDHENMFWYRQDPGLGLRLIYFSYDVKMKEKGDIPEGYSVSREKKERFSLILESASTNQTSMYLCASSLRITRGNQETQYFGPGTRLLVL.

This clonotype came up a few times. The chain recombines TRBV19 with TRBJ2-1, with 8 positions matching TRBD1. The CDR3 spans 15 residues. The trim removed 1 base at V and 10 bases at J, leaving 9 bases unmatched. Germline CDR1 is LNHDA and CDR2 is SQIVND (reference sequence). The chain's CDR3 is CASSIGTGSPWEQFF. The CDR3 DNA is TGTGCCAGTAGTATAGGGACAGGGAGCCCCTGGGAGCAGTTCTTC. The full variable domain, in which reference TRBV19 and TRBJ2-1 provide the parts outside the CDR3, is DGGITQSPKYLFRKEGQNVTLSCEQNLNHDAMYWYRQDPGQGLRLIYYSQIVNDFQKGDIAEGYSVSREKKESFPLTVTSAQKNPTAFYLCASSIGTGSPWEQFFGPGTRLTVL.

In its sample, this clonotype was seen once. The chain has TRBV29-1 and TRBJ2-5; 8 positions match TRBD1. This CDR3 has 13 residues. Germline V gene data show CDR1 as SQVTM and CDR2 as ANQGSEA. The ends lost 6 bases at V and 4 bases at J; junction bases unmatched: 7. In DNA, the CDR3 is TGCAGCGTAAACGGCAGGGGGCGAGAGACCCAGTACTTC. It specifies CSVNGRGRETQYF.

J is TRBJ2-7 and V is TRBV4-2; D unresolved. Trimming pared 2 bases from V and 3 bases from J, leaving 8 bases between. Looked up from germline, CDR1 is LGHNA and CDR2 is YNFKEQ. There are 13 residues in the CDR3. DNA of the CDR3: TGTGCCAGCAGCCAAATCGGAGTCTACGAGCAGTACTTC. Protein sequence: CASSQIGVYEQYF.

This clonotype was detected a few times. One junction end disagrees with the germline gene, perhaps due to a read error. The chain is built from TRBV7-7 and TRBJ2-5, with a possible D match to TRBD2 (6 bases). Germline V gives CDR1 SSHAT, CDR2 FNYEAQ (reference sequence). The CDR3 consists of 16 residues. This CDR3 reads CASSLAGGVGGETQYF. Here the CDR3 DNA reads TGTGCTAGCAGCTTAGCTGGAGGGGTCGGAGGAGAGACCCAGTACTTC.

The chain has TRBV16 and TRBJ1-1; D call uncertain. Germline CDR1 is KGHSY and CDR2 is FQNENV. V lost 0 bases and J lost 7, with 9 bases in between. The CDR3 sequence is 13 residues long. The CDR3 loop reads CASSQSREGEAFF. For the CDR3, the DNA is TGTGCCAGCAGCCAATCCCGGGAAGGTGAAGCTTTCTTT.

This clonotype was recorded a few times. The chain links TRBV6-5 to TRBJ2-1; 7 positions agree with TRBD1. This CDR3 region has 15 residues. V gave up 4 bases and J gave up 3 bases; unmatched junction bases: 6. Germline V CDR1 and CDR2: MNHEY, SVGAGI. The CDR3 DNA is TGTGCCAGCAGTTTTGAGGGACAGAACTACAATGAGCAGTTCTTC. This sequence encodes CASSFEGQNYNEQFF.

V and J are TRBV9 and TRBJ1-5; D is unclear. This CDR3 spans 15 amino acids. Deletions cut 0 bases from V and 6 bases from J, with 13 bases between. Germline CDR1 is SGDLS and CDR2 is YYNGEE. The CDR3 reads CASSVGSFFTQPQHF. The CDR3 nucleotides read TGTGCCAGCAGCGTAGGAAGCTTCTTCACTCAGCCCCAGCATTTT.

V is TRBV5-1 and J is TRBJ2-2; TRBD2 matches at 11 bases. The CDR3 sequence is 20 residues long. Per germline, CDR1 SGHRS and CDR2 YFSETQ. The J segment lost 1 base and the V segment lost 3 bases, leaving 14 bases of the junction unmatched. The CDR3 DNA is TGCGCCAGCAGCTATCGGGGACTAGCGGCTACCTCAGGGAACACCGGGGAGCTGTTTTTT. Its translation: CASSYRGLAATSGNTGELFF.

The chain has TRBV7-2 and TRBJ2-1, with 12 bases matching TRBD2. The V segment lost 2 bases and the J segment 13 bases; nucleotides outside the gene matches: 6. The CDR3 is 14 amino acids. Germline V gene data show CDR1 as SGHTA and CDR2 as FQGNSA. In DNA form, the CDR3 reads TGTGCCAGCAGCTTAAGGGTACTAGCGGGGGGACAGTTCTTC. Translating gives CASSLRVLAGGQFF.

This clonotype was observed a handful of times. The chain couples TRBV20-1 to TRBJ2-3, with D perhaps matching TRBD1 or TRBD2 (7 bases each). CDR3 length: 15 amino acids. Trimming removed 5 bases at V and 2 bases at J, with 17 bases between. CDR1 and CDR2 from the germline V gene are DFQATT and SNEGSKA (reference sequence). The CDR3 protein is CSAAGGLTATDTQYF. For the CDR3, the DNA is TGCAGTGCTGCAGGGGGACTAACCGCCACAGATACGCAGTATTTT.